This is a list of T cell receptor beta chains from one sample in a study of T cells in Graves' hyperthyroidism and ophthalmopathy. MiXCR, applied by TCRdb to the multiplex PCR reads, yields one record per CDR3 protein. The table shows hundreds of thousands of distinct CDR3 sequences, with roughly an eighth occurring only once. The source material was blood. These receptors came from a man aged 45-60 years with Graves' ophthalmopathy. CDR3s include the opening cysteine and the closing phenylalanine or tryptophan. Each record gives: J gene, clone size, V gene, D gene, CDR3 protein, CDR3 DNA. The D gene is left open where the match is weak. Expanded clones are given a class, and other clones once, few, many or no size at all.

J gene: TRBJ2-1
clone size: many
V gene: TRBV30
D gene: TRBD2
CDR3 protein: CAWSLLAGVGNEQFF
CDR3 DNA: TGTGCCTGGAGTTTACTAGCGGGAGTGGGCAATGAGCAGTTCTTC

J gene: TRBJ1-5
clone size: many
V gene: TRBV28
D gene: NA
CDR3 protein: CASRERDSGQPQHF
CDR3 DNA: TGTGCCAGCAGGGAGCGGGATTCAGGTCAGCCCCAGCATTTT

J gene: TRBJ1-1
clone size: many
V gene: TRBV7-6
D gene: TRBD1
CDR3 protein: CASSSAGGPVTEAFF
CDR3 DNA: TGTGCCAGCAGCTCGGCAGGGGGCCCCGTCACTGAAGCTTTCTTT

J gene: TRBJ2-2
clone size: NA
V gene: TRBV19
D gene: TRBD2
CDR3 protein: CASSPFWGGTGELFF
CDR3 DNA: TGTGCCAGCTCCCCCTTCTGGGGGGGCACCGGGGAGCTGTTTTTT

J gene: TRBJ2-1
clone size: many
V gene: TRBV2
D gene: NA
CDR3 protein: CASSVLGNGAFEQFF
CDR3 DNA: TGTGCCAGCAGTGTCCTGGGGAATGGGGCATTCGAGCAGTTCTTC

J gene: TRBJ2-5
clone size: NA
V gene: TRBV20-1
D gene: NA
CDR3 protein: CSASRGHAPSEETQYF
CDR3 DNA: TGCAGTGCTAGCCGGGGCCATGCACCCTCGGAAGAGACCCAGTACTTC

J gene: TRBJ2-1
clone size: many
V gene: TRBV20-1
D gene: NA
CDR3 protein: CSASWDNEQFF
CDR3 DNA: TGCAGTGCTAGTTGGGACAATGAGCAGTTCTTC

J gene: TRBJ2-7
clone size: many
V gene: TRBV2
D gene: NA
CDR3 protein: CASSRTLESSEQYF
CDR3 DNA: TGTGCCAGCAGTCGGACCCTTGAAAGTAGTGAGCAGTACTTC

J gene: TRBJ2-1
clone size: NA
V gene: TRBV20-1
D gene: NA
CDR3 protein: CSASWTDYNEQFF
CDR3 DNA: TGCAGTGCTTCCTGGACTGACTACAATGAGCAGTTCTTC

J gene: TRBJ1-5
clone size: NA
V gene: TRBV19
D gene: NA
CDR3 protein: CATNFGGDGNQPQHF
CDR3 DNA: TGTGCCACCAACTTTGGGGGGGACGGCAATCAGCCCCAGCATTTT

J gene: TRBJ1-2
clone size: many
V gene: TRBV2
D gene: TRBD1
CDR3 protein: CASTEGGQGAGGYTF
CDR3 DNA: TGTGCCAGCACCGAGGGAGGACAGGGGGCGGGTGGCTACACCTTC

J gene: TRBJ2-2
clone size: many
V gene: TRBV6-1
D gene: TRBD2
CDR3 protein: CASSVAGTIAGELFF
CDR3 DNA: TGTGCCAGCAGTGTAGCGGGAACAATCGCCGGGGAGCTGTTTTTT

J gene: TRBJ2-7
clone size: NA
V gene: TRBV27
D gene: TRBD2
CDR3 protein: CASRGRSGNPYEQYF
CDR3 DNA: TGTGCCAGCAGAGGACGAAGCGGGAACCCCTACGAGCAGTACTTC

J gene: TRBJ1-5
clone size: NA
V gene: TRBV7-6
D gene: NA
CDR3 protein: CASSLVAGANQPQHF
CDR3 DNA: TGTGCCAGCAGCTTAGTGGCAGGGGCGAATCAGCCCCAGCATTTT

J gene: TRBJ2-6
clone size: many
V gene: TRBV7-2
D gene: NA
CDR3 protein: CASSLAEFISSGANVLTF
CDR3 DNA: TGTGCCAGCAGCTTAGCTGAGTTTATTTCCTCTGGGGCCAACGTCCTGACTTTC

J gene: TRBJ2-7
clone size: NA
V gene: TRBV27
D gene: NA
CDR3 protein: CASSLSQNYEQYF
CDR3 DNA: TGTGCCAGCAGTTTATCGCAAAACTACGAGCAGTACTTC

J gene: TRBJ1-6
clone size: many
V gene: TRBV13
D gene: TRBD1
CDR3 protein: CASSLGGRGLANSPLHF
CDR3 DNA: TGTGCCAGCAGCTTAGGCGGCAGGGGGCTGGCGAATTCACCCCTCCACTTT

J gene: TRBJ1-2
clone size: NA
V gene: TRBV27
D gene: TRBD1
CDR3 protein: CASSPQSGQGGGYAF
CDR3 DNA: TGTGCCAGCAGTCCGCAATCGGGACAGGGCGGCGGCTACGCCTTC

J gene: TRBJ2-2
clone size: NA
V gene: TRBV20-1
D gene: TRBD2
CDR3 protein: CSARVYPGGDTGELFF
CDR3 DNA: TGCAGTGCTAGAGTCTATCCGGGAGGGGACACCGGGGAGCTGTTTTTT

J gene: TRBJ2-3
clone size: many
V gene: TRBV29-1
D gene: NA
CDR3 protein: CSVEANSRTDSTDTQYF
CDR3 DNA: TGCAGCGTTGAAGCAAACTCTCGGACAGATTCCACAGATACGCAGTATTTT

J gene: TRBJ2-1
clone size: NA
V gene: TRBV6-1
D gene: NA
CDR3 protein: CATRAGTSNEQFF
CDR3 DNA: TGTGCCACCCGGGCGGGGACTTCTAATGAGCAGTTCTTC

J gene: TRBJ2-1
clone size: many
V gene: TRBV13
D gene: TRBD2
CDR3 protein: CASSLASGRALNEQFF
CDR3 DNA: TGTGCCAGCAGCTTAGCCAGCGGGAGGGCCCTCAATGAGCAGTTCTTC

J gene: TRBJ1-5
clone size: few
V gene: TRBV5-6
D gene: NA
CDR3 protein: CASSLVGYRCTSNQPQHF
CDR3 DNA: TGTGCCAGCAGCTTGGTGGGCTACCGTTGTACTAGCAATCAGCCCCAGCATTTT

J gene: TRBJ2-5
clone size: many
V gene: TRBV29-1
D gene: NA
CDR3 protein: CSVGWGGETQYF
CDR3 DNA: TGCAGCGTGGGATGGGGCGGGGAGACCCAGTACTTC

J gene: TRBJ2-1
clone size: many
V gene: TRBV30
D gene: NA
CDR3 protein: CAWSVSHWEQFF
CDR3 DNA: TGTGCCTGGAGTGTATCCCACTGGGAGCAGTTCTTC

J gene: TRBJ2-1
clone size: few
V gene: TRBV5-1
D gene: TRBD2
CDR3 protein: CASSGRTSASNEQFF
CDR3 DNA: TGCGCCAGCAGCGGGCGGACTAGCGCCAGCAATGAGCAGTTCTTC

J gene: TRBJ2-5
clone size: many
V gene: TRBV4-1
D gene: NA
CDR3 protein: CASSQGGPGTVQETQYF
CDR3 DNA: TGCGCCAGCAGCCAAGGGGGGCCCGGGACTGTACAAGAGACCCAGTACTTC

J gene: TRBJ1-4
clone size: many
V gene: TRBV3-1
D gene: NA
CDR3 protein: CASSQDWVATNEKLFF
CDR3 DNA: TGTGCCAGCAGCCAAGATTGGGTAGCAACTAATGAAAAACTGTTTTTT

J gene: TRBJ1-5
clone size: NA
V gene: TRBV2
D gene: NA
CDR3 protein: CASRESPHQPQHF
CDR3 DNA: TGTGCCAGCAGGGAGTCCCCTCACCAGCCCCAGCATTTT